This T cell receptor beta chain was identified during a study of blood T cells in healthy people across ages. Study results and limitations: Diversity of TCR beta correlated strongly with naive T cell percentage. Long-lived donors carried more naive CD4+ cells and greater diversity than aged donors. Estimates of diversity drawn from one million T cells were considered underestimates.

A second PCR, run for roughly 6 to 11 cycles, used a sample-barcoded 5' primer plus a J-beta primer mix. A single record per CDR3 protein comes from TCRdb applying MiXCR to the 5' RACE reads. The table lists 800,000 to 950,000 distinct CDR3 sequences, about 44% of them singletons. The germline CDR1 and CDR2 sequences are SGHRS and YFSETQ. V trimming: 5 bases; J trimming: 5 bases; junction bases outside the gene matches: 4. The CDR3 covers 12 residues. On this clonotype: Antigen specificity is unknown.

The source material was blood. This receptor was taken from a man aged 30-40 years in good health. The V call is TRBV5-1, the J call TRBJ2-7, with 7 positions matching TRBD2. This CDR3 is CASRGGFHEQYF. CDR3 in DNA: TGCGCCAGCAGGGGAGGGTTCCACGAGCAGTACTTC.